The clone carrying this TCR beta chain occurred a few times. As yet, its antigen is unknown. MiXCR, run by TCRdb on the reads, gives a single entry per CDR3 protein. The sample contains 250,000 to 400,000 distinct CDR3 sequences, roughly 25% of which appear only once. This entry is derived from a study of T cell repertoires in cytomegalovirus infection. Study observations and caveats: In two of eight donors, the top clonotype was HLA-C-restricted CMV-specific.

V lost 4 bases and J lost 1, with 7 bases in between. The germline V gene has CDR1 SQVTM and CDR2 ANQGSEA. There are 12 residues in the CDR3. The sequence came from a human donor in good health (CMV status not recorded). Some clones in this sample may be carry-over from other donors' samples. The rearrangement links TRBV29-1 to TRBJ1-2; perhaps TRBD1 as D (5 bases). The sequences come from cultured PBMCs, collected from culture after CMV antigen stimulation. Written as DNA, the CDR3 is TGCAGCGTTGGAGACAGTAACTATGGCTACACCTTC. It specifies CSVGDSNYGYTF.